The source of this TCR beta chain is a study of T cells after yellow fever vaccination (dated by TCRdb to about 2019). For the wider study: Libraries from fractions with low cell numbers were prepared with the SMART-Seq v4 Ultra Low Input RNA kit. Blood samples were taken at several timepoints before and after primary and secondary immunization, and bulk PBMC replicates and cell subsets were isolated. Bulk TCR alpha and beta repertoires were sequenced longitudinally to track T-cell clones before and after primary and booster YFV17D yellow fever vaccination. The cohort comprised two healthy male donors, one aged 18 to 30 and one aged 30 to 39 years. Study-level results and caveats: A small fraction of clonotypes showed up in both the CD4 and CD8 compartments, probably as a result of convergent recombination. Computational filtering was needed because FACS-sorted repertoires could contain abundant contaminating clonotypes from the bulk population. The secondary T-cell response was weaker than the primary response but faster, peaking on day 5 instead of day 15. Most clones expanded after primary vaccination (almost 97% of CD4 and 80% to 90% of CD8) were re-detected after the booster, suggesting that broad memory maintenance occurred. Only a couple of donors were included in the study, so the extent to which the findings can be generalized is limited.

Synthesis of TCR cDNA relied on 5'RACE template switching, a step that introduced a universal primer site along with unique molecular identifiers. Priming for cDNA synthesis came from both the TCR alpha and TCR beta constant segments. Libraries were amplified in two PCR steps, with sample barcodes and sequencing adapters added in the second step. Sequencing of libraries was performed on Illumina HiSeq 2500 (2x100 bp) or NovaSeq (2x150 bp). From the authors' description of their analysis: MIGEC handled demultiplexing of reads and collapsing into UMI consensus sequences, while MiXCR performed V(D)J alignment. Clonotypes responding to the vaccine were identified with edgeR on replicate PBMC samples, with the criteria of FDR below 0.01 and a log2 fold change above 5 up to day 15. Each bulk clonotype was labeled CD4 or CD8 based on which sequenced repertoire, CD4 or CD8, contained the clonotype at higher abundance. In-frame beta chains were kept once TCRdb had trimmed the public reads at Q25 with fastp and called clones with MiXCR. Merged by CDR3 protein, the rows form single entries marked with the most common genes and DNA. In this record, the V and J calls reflect TCRdb's handling and not the investigators' own analysis. This sample lists 100,000 to 150,000 distinct CDR3 sequences; 7.4% were detected once. The ten largest clones capture around 2.6% of the sample.

What this sample's treatment or condition label stands for: live attenuated yellow fever vaccine strain. PBMCs were isolated from peripheral blood using a standard Ficoll-Paque protocol. Dynabeads CD4 and CD8 positive selection kits were used to isolate the CD4 and CD8 T-cell fractions. RNA was extracted with TriZol from bulk PBMCs, CD4 and CD8 fractions, and dextramer-positive and dextramer-negative fractions. This clonotype was seen repeatedly, ten times or more. Its recognized antigen is unknown. No base quality values were provided; no much bigger clone lies one nucleotide off. Via the germline V gene, CDR1 is SQVTM and CDR2 ANQGSEA. From the cysteine through the phenylalanine, the CDR3 covers 12 amino acids. Of the read, only the CDR3 DNA is kept; its 36 bases are in frame from base 1. V is cut by 4 bases and J by 1 base, and the space between the germline ends is 5 bases.

The sequence was collected from a man aged 18 to 29 who received the YFV17D yellow fever vaccine. The chain uses TRBV29-1 and TRBJ1-5, with the D segment identity uncertain. Source: CD4+ T cells sorted from PBMCs, taken roughly 10 days after the first yellow fever vaccination. The CDR3 region: CSVVDSNQPQHF. The sequence in DNA is TGCAGCGTTGTGGACAGCAATCAGCCCCAGCATTTT.